These 2 T cell receptor beta chains were all obtained from the same sample, sequenced in a study of Graves' ophthalmopathy and Graves' hyperthyroidism listed by TCRdb under 2018. Reads for this sample came from an Illumina HiSeq 2000. For repertoire sequencing, TCR beta CDR3 regions were amplified from RNA transcripts. HTBI primers and the Qiagen OneStep RT-PCR kit were used in a first-round RT-PCR, which was followed by a second-round multiplex PCR, size selection and purification. Using fastp at Q25 and MiXCR, TCRdb reprocessed the public reads and kept productive beta chains. A single entry per CDR3 protein holds the most common genes and DNA from its merged rows. Here the sample has approximately 210,000 distinct CDR3 sequences; around 28% occur a single time. Clones ranked in the top ten supply 9.1% of the sample. The source material was peripheral blood. These receptors came from a man aged 45-60 years with Graves' ophthalmopathy. Donor details come from another sample of the same person, matched by shared clones.

The rearrangement uses TRBV28 and TRBJ1-1; 9 bases agree with TRBD1. CDR3 length: 13 residues. V lost 5 bases to trimming and J lost 7 bases; unmatched junction nucleotides: 5. Germline CDR1 MDHEN, CDR2 SYDVKM. The CDR3: CASSPGQGGEAFF. The DNA for the CDR3 is TGTGCCAGCAGTCCGGGACAGGGCGGTGAAGCTTTCTTT.

Many counts were recorded for this clonotype. J is TRBJ1-1 and V is TRBV19; possible D gene TRBD1, 5 bases. V was pared by 6 bases and J by 0 bases, with 14 bases between. CDR3 length: 15 residues. Germline CDR1 reads LNHDA; CDR2 reads SQIVND (reference sequence). CDR3 nucleotide sequence: TGTGCCAGTAGACGACAGAATAACATGAACACTGAAGCTTTCTTT. Translated: CASRRQNNMNTEAFF.